The T cell receptor (beta chain) under discussion was sequenced for a study of vaccination effects on CD4 cells after COVID-19. The overall study: Cultures used about 2 million PBMC per well, about 10 IU/ml IL-2 and around 9.5 ug/ml peptides.

This clone was observed a handful of times. Its antigen is unknown. The V gene's germline CDR1 is LNHDA and CDR2 SQIVND (reference sequence). The CDR3 totals 13 residues. Trimming cost V 4 bases and J 5 bases, with 9 bases left between them. Assay used: immunoSEQ multiplex PCR; TCRdb lists only in-frame clones, some missing. The table has fewer than 60,000 clones, under 85% seen once. Study outcomes and limitations: Clones arising from infection and from vaccination showed marked clonal contraction late after vaccination. Cross-reactivity toward common cold coronaviruses was confined to only 1 of 255 vaccine-induced clones in healthy vaccinees.

Subsequent to a culture period of under twelve days, CD4+ T cells were isolated. Each participant was given two doses of one vaccine (BNT162b2 or mRNA-1273). All vaccine recipients tested negative for nucleocapsid antibodies and had never contracted SARS-CoV-2 infection. This TCR was recovered from a human donor who received a COVID-19 vaccine. This chain uses TRBV19 with TRBJ2-1; D uncertain. The specimen comprised CD4+ T cells from PBMCs cultured without peptide, sampled after COVID-19 vaccination. The CDR3 DNA reads as TGTGCCAGTAGTAAGACCCCTAACAATGAGCAGTTCTTC. Its protein is CASSKTPNNEQFF.